One and the same sample provided the 4 T cell receptor beta chains below, sequenced in a study of T cell responses to AZD1222 COVID-19 vaccine. Profiling relied on immunoSEQ multiplex PCR, and the TCRdb table lists in-frame clones only, not all of them. The sample lists 110,000 to 150,000 clones, roughly 92% occurring once. Material: peripheral blood, obtained on day 0 of AZD1222 vaccination. These receptors all come from an adult in good health.

The chain carries TRBV7-3 and TRBJ1-1; tentative D call: TRBD1 (5 bases). Germline V CDR1 and CDR2: SGHTA, FQGTGA. The CDR3 extends over 14 amino acids. V lost 0 bases and J lost 3, with 8 bases in between. The CDR3 protein is CASSLTGRDTEAFF. Written as DNA, the CDR3 is TGTGCCAGCAGCTTAACGGGCAGGGACACTGAAGCTTTCTTT.

A single count supports this clone. The genes are TRBV6-5 and TRBJ1-6; TRBD1 aligns across 8 bases. CDR3 length: 14 amino acids. The germline gives CDR1 MNHEY, CDR2 SVGAGI. J gave up 10 bases and V 6 bases, and 8 bases lay outside the gene matches. CDR3 coding DNA: TGTGCCAGCAGCGTAAGACAGGGGAGCTCACCCCTCCACTTT. Its protein is CASSVRQGSSPLHF.

The rearrangement joins TRBV30 to TRBJ2-3; 11 bases agree with TRBD2. V shed 2 bases, J shed 2 bases, and the junction held 3 bases outside the gene matches. Germline CDR1 GTSNPN, CDR2 SVGIG (reference sequence). CDR3 size: 15 residues. The CDR3 nucleotides are TGTGCCTGGAGTTTGGGACTAGCGGACACAGATACGCAGTATTTT. Residues: CAWSLGLADTDTQYF.

The rearrangement links TRBV5-1 to TRBJ2-1, with 11 bases that match TRBD1. Germline loops: CDR1 SGHRS, CDR2 YFSETQ. The V gene end was trimmed by 0 bases and the J gene end by 9 bases; junction bases not matched to a gene: 5. CDR3 length: 15 residues. Here the CDR3 reads CASSLGTGGPIEQFF. DNA for the CDR3: TGCGCCAGCAGCTTGGGGACAGGGGGCCCTATTGAGCAGTTCTTC.